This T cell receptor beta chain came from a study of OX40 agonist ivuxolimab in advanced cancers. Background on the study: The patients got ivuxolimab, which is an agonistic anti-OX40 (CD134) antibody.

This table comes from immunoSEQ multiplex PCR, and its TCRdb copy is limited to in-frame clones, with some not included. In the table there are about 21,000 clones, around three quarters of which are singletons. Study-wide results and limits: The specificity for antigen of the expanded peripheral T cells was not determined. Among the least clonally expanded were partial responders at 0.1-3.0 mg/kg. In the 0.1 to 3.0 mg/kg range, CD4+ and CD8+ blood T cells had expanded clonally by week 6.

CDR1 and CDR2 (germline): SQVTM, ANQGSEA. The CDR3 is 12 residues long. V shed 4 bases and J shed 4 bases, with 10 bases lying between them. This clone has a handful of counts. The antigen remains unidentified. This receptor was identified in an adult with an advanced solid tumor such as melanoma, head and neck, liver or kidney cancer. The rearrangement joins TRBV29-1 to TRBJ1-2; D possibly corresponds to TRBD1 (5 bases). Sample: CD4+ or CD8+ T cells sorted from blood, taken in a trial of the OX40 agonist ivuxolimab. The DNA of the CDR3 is TGCAGCGTTGGGACACCACTCTATGGCTACACCTTC. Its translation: CSVGTPLYGYTF.